This T cell receptor beta chain derives from a study of blood T cell repertoires in COVID-19. The CDR3 loop spans 12 amino acids. Trimming removed 2 bases at V and 5 bases at J, with 7 bases between. CDR1 is MGHRA and CDR2 is YSYEKL in the germline V gene. Per the original data handling: Counts of nucleated cells, estimated from reference gene primer amplification, were obtained. The data were produced by immunoSEQ multiplex PCR, yet TCRdb's version contains in-frame clones alone and is incomplete. D and trimming were read from the DNA, whereas the V and J calls and clone size are those reported in that table. The sample holds 100,000 or so clones, 75% to 90% seen once.

This clonotype was obtained from a human donor in a cohort sampled during active COVID-19. Sequenced input: peripheral blood. This rearrangement joins TRBV4-1 to TRBJ2-7; no firm D call. The CDR3 reads CASSQITHEQYF. In DNA, the CDR3 is TGCGCCAGCAGCCAAATCACACACGAGCAGTACTTC.